What follows are 6 T cell receptor beta chains derived from one specimen sequenced in a study of blood T cell repertoires in COVID-19. The table came from immunoSEQ multiplex PCR; TCRdb's copy has only in-frame clones and leaves some out. The sample has a few hundred thousand clones, roughly 90% seen once; the top ten hold roughly 8.9%. The specimen was PBMCs or T cells enriched from blood (not recorded which). These receptors were collected from a woman in her 40s who had recovered from COVID-19.

The V and J genes are TRBV3-1 (or the pseudogene TRBV3-2) and TRBJ2-1, with TRBD2 identical over 12 bases. V gave up 4 bases and J gave up 2 bases; unmatched junction bases: 0. The V gene's germline CDR1 is LGHDT and CDR2 YNNKEL (reference sequence). The CDR3 spans 15 residues. The DNA for the CDR3 is TGTGCCAGCAGCCCTAGCGGGGGGGCCTACAATGAGCAGTTCTTC. Translated: CASSPSGGAYNEQFF.

This clone was recorded only once. This sequence joins TRBV9 and TRBJ2-1, with D perhaps matching TRBD1 (5 bases). The CDR3 length is 15 residues. CDR1 is SGDLS and CDR2 is YYNGEE in the germline V gene. The V gene lost 4 bases and the J gene lost 8 bases, with 19 bases spanning the gap. The CDR3 sequence: CASSLGVGAWYEQFF. The CDR3, as DNA: TGTGCCAGCAGCCTAGGGGTAGGGGCCTGGTATGAGCAGTTCTTC.

The rearrangement joins TRBV5-1 to TRBJ1-3, with D possibly TRBD1 on 5 matching bases. The ends were cut back, 7 bases at V and 1 base at J, with 15 bases in the middle. The CDR3 totals 15 residues. Per germline, CDR1 SGHRS and CDR2 YFSETQ. The CDR3 DNA follows: TGCGCCAGCTCTGCCCGGGGGGAATCTGGAAACACCATATATTTT. Its translation: CASSARGESGNTIYF. Supplemented by reference TRBV5-1 and TRBJ1-3, the full variable domain reads KAGVTQTPRYLIKTRGQQVTLSCSPISGHRSVSWYQQTPGQGLQFLFEYFSETQRNKGNFPGRFSGRQFSNSRSEMNVSTLELGDSALYLCASSARGESGNTIYFGEGSWLTVV.

The V and J genes are TRBV7-6 and TRBJ2-1; 16 nucleotides agree with TRBD2. The CDR3 is made up of 19 amino acids. Germline V gene sequence: CDR1 SGHVS, CDR2 FNYEAQ. V lost 8 bases, J lost 2 bases, and 12 bases stayed unmatched. CDR3 nucleotides: TGTGCCAGCGCCCGTCCAACGGGACTAGCGGGGGGGCCCTACAATGAGCAGTTCTTC. Its protein is CASARPTGLAGGPYNEQFF.

The CDR3 loop reads CASSLVERSTQYF. As DNA, the CDR3 is TGTGCCAGCAGCTTAGTTGAACGGTCGACCCAGTACTTC. The chain joins TRBV7-3 to TRBJ2-5; D remains ambiguous. From germline, CDR1 is SGHTA and CDR2 FQGTGA. V was trimmed by 2 bases and J by 7 bases, leaving 11 bases between them. This CDR3 contains 13 residues.

The chain couples TRBV27 to TRBJ1-5, with unresolved D. Looked up from germline, CDR1 is MNHEY and CDR2 is SMNVEV (reference sequence). This CDR3 region has 16 residues. The ends were cut back, 0 bases at V and 0 bases at J, with 9 bases in the middle. CDR3 protein: CASSLSRTVSNQPQHF. CDR3 bases: TGTGCCAGCAGTTTATCGCGAACGGTTAGCAATCAGCCCCAGCATTTT.